The source of this TCR beta chain is a study of cytomegalovirus exposure and HLA in healthy donors. Study background: When about 400 donors were genotyped, over 80% of them were found to fall in the Caucasian-associated ancestry cluster. General study points: Rarity marked most TCR sequences, yet some public TCRs occurred in many donors.

Researchers ran the PCR with 60 Vbeta and 13 Jbeta primers. Assay: immunoSEQ multiplex PCR; the TCRdb copy retains only in-frame clones and omits some. The data show 100,000 to 150,000 clones, around three quarters seen once. Regarding this clone: The antigen remains unidentified.

This CDR3 is built from 15 residues. Trimming removed 0 bases from V and 0 bases from J, with 7 bases in between. CDR1 is SGHTA, CDR2 FQGNSA, per germline. This clonotype was obtained from a male donor in good health and CMV-seropositive. The sample was PBMCs. The J gene is TRBJ2-3, the V gene TRBV7-2; D is unresolved. The CDR3 spells CASSLALTSTDTQYF. CDR3 sequence (DNA): TGTGCCAGCAGCTTAGCGCTAACTAGCACAGATACGCAGTATTTT.